This record concerns one T cell receptor (beta chain) sequence. Only in-frame clones appear in the TCRdb table, and some are missing; sequencing was by immunoSEQ multiplex PCR. The sample has about 92,000 clones, around 94% seen once. The record originates from a study of T cell changes during pregnancy in multiple sclerosis. The receptor comes from a female donor with multiple sclerosis, enrolled in a pregnancy study. Material: peripheral blood, obtained in the first trimester of pregnancy.

The DNA for the CDR3 is TGTGCCAGCTCCACTCAACAGGGGGCTATAAACATTCAGTACTTC. Its protein product is CASSTQQGAINIQYF. The V gene is TRBV18, the J gene TRBJ2-4; 9 positions match TRBD1. The length of the CDR3 is 15 residues. The trim removed 6 bases at V and 6 bases at J, leaving 9 bases unmatched. In germline, CDR1 is KGHSH, CDR2 LQKENI.